This T cell receptor beta chain originates from a study of regulatory T cells in long-lasting Graves disease. Whole-study findings and limits: Relative to new patients (approximately 1,000), persistent patients exhibited greater sharing of public clonotypes (2,741).

TCR beta libraries were built with iRepertoire HTBI primers and Arm-PCR of CDR3 regions. TCRdb re-called the multiplex PCR reads through MiXCR, storing one row per CDR3 protein. The sample yields 360,000 or so distinct CDR3 sequences, about a sixth seen once. Germline CDR1 is SQVTM and CDR2 is ANQGSEA. This CDR3 region has 14 residues. Trimming pared 4 bases from V and 4 bases from J, leaving 17 bases between. Time point indicated: newly diagnosed GD, antithyroid drugs for less than 3 months. RNA from PBMCs was the source of the TCR library. This clonotype was detected only a few times. The antigen remains undetermined. The data also belong to a second study, concerning T cells in Graves' hyperthyroidism and ophthalmopathy. That paper notes: Blood samples included most of the expanded thyroid clonotypes exceeding 0.001. Separation of ophthalmopathy from stable hyperthyroidism was achieved by a 13 V-J model.

The sequences come from peripheral blood mononuclear cells (PBMCs), collected at new diagnosis, from a patient treated with antithyroid drugs. The chain recombines TRBV29-1 with TRBJ2-7, with D perhaps matching TRBD1 (5 bases). This clonotype was obtained from a woman aged 18-29 years with Graves disease. The CDR3 DNA follows: TGCAGCGTTGTGTTAGGGGAAAAGGGGTACGAGCAGTACTTC. Translating it yields CSVVLGEKGYEQYF.